The 25 T cell receptor beta chains listed next were all sequenced from one sample in a study of regulatory T cells in long-lasting Graves disease. Indicated time point: persistent/refractory GD, antithyroid drugs over 5 years with positive TRAb. Scientists built the TCR library using RNA that was extracted from PBMCs. Construction of TCR beta libraries relied on iRepertoire HTBI primers and on Arm-PCR targeting CDR3 regions. Via MiXCR, TCRdb re-called the multiplex PCR reads, giving one row per CDR3 protein. The repertoire includes fewer than 450,000 distinct CDR3 sequences, 23% of them detected once, and about 26% sits in the top ten. The material sequenced was peripheral blood mononuclear cells (PBMCs), taken when the disease was refractory, from a patient treated with antithyroid drugs. The receptors here all came from a female donor with Graves disease.

The genes are TRBV12-5 and TRBJ2-1; weak D call: TRBD2 (5 bases). Deletions cut 1 base from V and 5 bases from J, with 12 bases between. The CDR3 sequence is 15 residues long. Germline assignment: CDR1 LGHNT and CDR2 FRNRAP. The CDR3 DNA reads TGTGCTAGTGGTTTGGGACGGGGATACGACAATGAGCAGTTCTTC. Translated, it gives CASGLGRGYDNEQFF.

The chain combines TRBV5-4 with TRBJ1-2, with no clear D. Trimming removed 0 bases at V and 3 bases at J, with 18 bases between. The CDR3 loop spans 17 amino acids. The germline CDR1 and CDR2 sequences are SGHNT and YYREEE (reference sequence). The CDR3 nucleotides are TGTGCCAGCAGCTTGGATGGACGAACGAAGGCTGACTATGGCTACACCTTC. Its translation: CASSLDGRTKADYGYTF.

The rearrangement uses TRBV10-3 and TRBJ2-7; 10 nucleotides align to TRBD1. V was clipped by 5 bases and J by 1 base; unmatched bases: 2. Germline CDR1 is ENHRY and CDR2 is SYGVKD. The length of the CDR3 is 14 residues. CDR3 residues: CAISRDRGSYEQYF. The CDR3 DNA follows: TGTGCCATCAGTAGGGACAGGGGTTCCTACGAGCAGTACTTC.

This clonotype was found a few times. The chain carries TRBV19 and TRBJ1-5, with D tentatively TRBD1 (6 bases). Trimming shortened V by 6 bases and J by 3 bases, and 12 bases separated the two germline ends. CDR1 is LNHDA and CDR2 is SQIVND in the germline V gene (reference sequence). The CDR3 contains 14 residues. The CDR3: CASRARGANQPQHF. CDR3 DNA sequence: TGTGCCAGTAGAGCTAGGGGGGCCAATCAGCCCCAGCATTTT.

This clonotype was counted ten times or more. The rearrangement uses TRBV18 and TRBJ2-5; D might be TRBD1 (6 bases). The CDR3 consists of 13 residues. V lost 4 bases, J lost 4 bases, and 10 bases lay in between. Germline CDR1 is KGHSH and CDR2 is LQKENI. The CDR3 region is CASSQTGPETQYF. As DNA, the CDR3 is TGTGCCAGCTCACAGACAGGTCCAGAGACCCAGTACTTC.

This clonotype was observed a few times. This chain connects TRBV28 to TRBJ1-4; no clear D gene. Trimming took 6 bases from V and 8 from J, leaving 16 bases between them. Per the germline V gene, CDR1 is MDHEN and CDR2 is SYDVKM. CDR3 size: 14 residues. CDR3 nucleotide sequence: TGTGCCAGCAGCCGACCGGAGGGATGGGAAAAACTGTTTTTT. This codes for CASSRPEGWEKLFF.

This clonotype turned up a few times. The chain uses TRBV12-3 or TRBV12-4 and TRBJ1-3; D is unclear. V was clipped by 1 base and J by 0 bases, with 13 bases between them. CDR3 length: 17 amino acids. The CDR3 coding sequence is TGTGCCAGCAGTTTAGATAGTGAAAGACTCTCTGGAAACACCATATATTTT. This encodes CASSLDSERLSGNTIYF.

This chain uses TRBV19 with TRBJ2-5; 7 bases are shared with TRBD1. The CDR3 contains 14 residues. Germline V CDR1 and CDR2: LNHDA, SQIVND (reference sequence). Losses at the gene ends were 1 base for V and 3 bases for J; bases not matched to a gene: 2. CDR3 region: CASSIAGQKETQYF. The CDR3, as DNA: TGTGCCAGTAGTATAGCGGGACAGAAAGAGACCCAGTACTTC.

This clonotype has ten or more counts. V gene TRBV7-7 combines with J gene TRBJ1-1, with D possibly matching TRBD1 (5 bases). Per the germline V gene, CDR1 is SSHAT and CDR2 is FNYEAQ (reference sequence). V lost 5 bases, J lost 3 bases, and 10 bases lay in between. The CDR3 loop spans 13 amino acids. This chain's CDR3 is CASSPGIDTEAFF. CDR3 nucleotide sequence: TGTGCCAGCAGCCCAGGGATAGACACTGAAGCTTTCTTT.

This clonotype was seen at least ten times. The genes are TRBV7-2 and TRBJ2-7; tentative D call: TRBD2 (7 bases). CDR1 and CDR2 from the germline V gene are SGHTA and FQGNSA. There are 16 residues in the CDR3. V was pared by 4 bases and J by 7 bases, with 23 bases between. CDR3 nucleotides: TGTGCCAGCAGCTCCCCGGCAGGCGGGGGCCCGATGGAGCAGTACTTC. It translates to CASSSPAGGGPMEQYF.

This clonotype was detected a few times. The V gene is TRBV20-1, the J gene TRBJ2-7; TRBD2 matches at 7 bases. The CDR3 covers 15 residues. The V segment lost 3 bases and the J segment 2 bases; nucleotides outside the gene matches: 10. Germline V CDR1 and CDR2: DFQATT, SNEGSKA (reference sequence). In DNA form, the CDR3 reads TGCAGTGCTAGTCCCGGGGAGGGGCAACCCTACGAGCAGTACTTC. Amino acid sequence: CSASPGEGQPYEQYF.

The chain carries TRBV7-3 and TRBJ2-5; TRBD2 is a possible D gene (6 bases). The last part of the DNA fits TRBJ2-7 better; the J call may be wrong. This CDR3 comprises 13 residues. Germline loops: CDR1 SGHTA, CDR2 FQGTGA. The CDR3 is CASSSGAGSEQYF. CDR3 DNA: TGTGCCAGCAGCTCCGGGGCGGGGAGCGAGCAGTACTTC.

The gene calls are TRBV6-1 and TRBJ1-5; 9 nucleotides line up with TRBD1. The V gene's germline CDR1 is MNHNS and CDR2 SASEGT. The V gene end was trimmed by 6 bases and the J gene end by 4 bases; junction bases not matched to a gene: 7. The CDR3 consists of 15 residues. The CDR3: CASRGPTGGNQPQHF. CDR3 bases: TGTGCCAGCAGGGGACCGACAGGGGGTAATCAGCCCCAGCATTTT.

This rearrangement joins TRBV7-8 to TRBJ2-2; possibly TRBD1 for D (5 bases). Germline lookup yields CDR1 SGHVS and CDR2 FQNEAQ. The CDR3 runs 15 residues. The V end was cut by 10 bases, the J end by 5 bases, with 20 bases between. The CDR3 DNA sequence: TGTGCCATTTATCCGGGCAGGGTGGGAACCGGGGAGCTGTTTTTT. Translating gives CAIYPGRVGTGELFF.

This clonotype was seen a handful of times. V gene TRBV7-9 combines with J gene TRBJ1-1; D call uncertain. V was cut by 3 bases and J by 3 bases, with 8 bases left in between. The CDR3 sequence is 13 residues long. CDR1 and CDR2 (germline): SEHNR, FQNEAQ (reference sequence). Written as DNA, the CDR3 is TGTGCCAGCAGCTTGACTAAGGACACTGAAGCTTTCTTT. This sequence encodes CASSLTKDTEAFF. Based on the CDR3 plus reference TRBV7-9 and TRBJ1-1, the full variable domain is DTGVSQNPRHKITKRGQNVTFRCDPISEHNRLYWYRQTLGQGPEFLTYFQNEAQLEKSRLLSDRFSAERPKGSFSTLEIQRTEQGDSAMYLCASSLTKDTEAFFGQGTRLTVV.

The rearrangement uses TRBV12-3 or TRBV12-4 and TRBJ2-4, with TRBD2 matching 8 bases. Trimming at V came to 4 bases and at J to 8 bases, leaving 10 bases not matched to a gene. There are 15 residues in the CDR3. The CDR3 region is CASSSGGRISDIQYF. The CDR3 coding sequence is TGTGCCAGCAGTTCGGGGGGGCGGATCTCGGACATTCAGTACTTC.

As regards this clonotype: A read error may explain this, as a much larger clone is one base away. Since the CDR3 does not end with the conserved phenylalanine or tryptophan, this likely comes from a read error. V is TRBV2 and J is TRBJ1-1; the D is unclear. Germline V lookup: CDR1 SNHLY, CDR2 FYNNEI. V lost 4 bases and J lost 2, with 14 bases in between. CDR3 length equals 15 residues. The CDR3 DNA is TGTGCCAGCAGTGTGACGGCTTACAGCAACACTGAAGCTTTCCTT. Amino acid sequence: CASSVTAYSNTEAFL.

This clonotype was seen a handful of times. The chain links TRBV5-1 to TRBJ2-5, with unresolved D. Germline-derived CDR1 and CDR2 are SGHRS and YFSETQ. V shed 0 bases and J shed 8 bases, with 11 bases lying between them. The CDR3 has 13 amino acids. The CDR3 DNA reads as TGCGCCAGCAGCTTGGTAGCAGGCGGAACCCAGTACTTC. It yields the protein CASSLVAGGTQYF.

The sample holds many counts of this clonotype. V gene TRBV12-3 or TRBV12-4 combines with J gene TRBJ1-5, with D tentatively TRBD1 (5 bases). There are 14 residues in the CDR3. Trimming shortened V by 5 bases and J by 4 bases, and 12 bases separated the two germline ends. CDR3 sequence (DNA): TGTGCCAGCAGTCAAGGGGTGGGAAATCAGCCCCAGCATTTT. As protein: CASSQGVGNQPQHF.

Concerning this clonotype: A much larger clone differs by one base, so this may be a read error. CDR3 bases: TGTGCCGGCAGATGGGACAGGGGCACTGAAGCTTTCTTT. Protein: CAGRWDRGTEAFF. J is TRBJ1-1 and V is TRBV2; 10 positions match TRBD1. Germline-derived CDR1 and CDR2 are SNHLY and FYNNEI. The CDR3 has 13 amino acids.

In its sample, this clonotype was seen many times. This chain uses TRBV30 with TRBJ1-1; no firm D call. The CDR3 runs to 11 residues. V lost 3 bases to trimming and J lost 9 bases, with 11 bases between them. Germline-derived CDR1 and CDR2 are GTSNPN and SVGIG (reference sequence). CDR3 amino acids: CAWSGKPKAFF. In DNA, the CDR3 is TGTGCCTGGAGCGGGAAGCCAAAAGCTTTCTTT.

As concerns this clonotype: At one end, the junction sequence differs from germline, possibly due to a read error. The rearrangement links TRBV5-1 to TRBJ1-1; the match to TRBD1 covers 7 bases. This CDR3 has 16 amino acids. CDR1 is SGHRS and CDR2 is YFSETQ in the germline V gene. The chain's CDR3 is CASSLVAGGMNTVAFF. The CDR3 nucleotides are TGCGCCAGCAGCTTGGTGGCAGGGGGAATGAACACTGTAGCTTTCTTT.

In this sample, this clonotype turned up many times. The J gene is TRBJ1-2, the V gene TRBV2; tentatively, D is TRBD1 (5 bases). CDR1 is SNHLY, CDR2 FYNNEI, per germline. This CDR3 region has 12 residues. V lost 7 bases and J lost 2, with 8 bases in between. The CDR3 spells CASKDTNYGYTF. The DNA of the CDR3 is TGTGCCAGCAAGGACACCAACTATGGCTACACCTTC.

This clonotype was detected ten times or more. The chain combines TRBV9 with TRBJ2-7; TRBD2 might be the D (6 bases). Trimming took off 1 base at V and 4 bases at J, with 15 bases between the two ends. The CDR3 covers 15 residues. CDR1 and CDR2 from the germline V gene are SGDLS and YYNGEE. CDR3 sequence (DNA): TGTGCCAGCAGCGTATCCCCCGCGGGGACGTACGAGCAGTACTTC. Its translation is CASSVSPAGTYEQYF.

The chain is built from TRBV5-4 and TRBJ2-4; D not certain. The CDR3 length is 14 residues. Trimming left V 3 bases short and J 3 bases short, with 10 bases between. Germline-derived CDR1 and CDR2 are SGHNT and YYREEE (reference sequence). DNA of the CDR3: TGTGCCAGCAGCTCCTCTGCGAGCAAAAACATTCAGTACTTC. This translates into CASSSSASKNIQYF.